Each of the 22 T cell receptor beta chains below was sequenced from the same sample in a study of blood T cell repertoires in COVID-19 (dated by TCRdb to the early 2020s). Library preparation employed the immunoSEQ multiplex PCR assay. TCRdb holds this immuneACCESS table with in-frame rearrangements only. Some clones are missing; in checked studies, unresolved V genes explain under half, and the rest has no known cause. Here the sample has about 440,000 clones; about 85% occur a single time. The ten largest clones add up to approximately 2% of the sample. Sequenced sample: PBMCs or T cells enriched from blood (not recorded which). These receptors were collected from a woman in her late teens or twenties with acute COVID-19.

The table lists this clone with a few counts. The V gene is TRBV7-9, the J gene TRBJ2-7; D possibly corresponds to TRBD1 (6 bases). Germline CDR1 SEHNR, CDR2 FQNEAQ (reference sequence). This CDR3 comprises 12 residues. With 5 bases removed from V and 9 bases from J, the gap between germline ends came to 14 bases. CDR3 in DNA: TGTGCCAGCAGCCCTTCAGGGACAAGGCAGTACTTC. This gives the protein CASSPSGTRQYF.

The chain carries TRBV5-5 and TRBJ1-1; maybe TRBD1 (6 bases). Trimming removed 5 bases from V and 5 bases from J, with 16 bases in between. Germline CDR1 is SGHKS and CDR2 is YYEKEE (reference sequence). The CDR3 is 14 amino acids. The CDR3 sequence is CASRYSGGGTEAFF. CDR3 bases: TGTGCCAGCAGGTACTCGGGGGGCGGGACTGAAGCTTTCTTT.

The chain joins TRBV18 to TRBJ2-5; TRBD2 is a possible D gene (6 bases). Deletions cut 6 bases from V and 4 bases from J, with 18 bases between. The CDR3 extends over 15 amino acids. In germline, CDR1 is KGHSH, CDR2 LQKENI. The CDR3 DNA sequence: TGTGCCAGCTCCCCCCAGACTAGTAAGGGAGAGACCCAGTACTTC. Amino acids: CASSPQTSKGETQYF. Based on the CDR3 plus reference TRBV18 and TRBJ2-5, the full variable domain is NAGVMQNPRHLVRRRGQEARLRCSPMKGHSHVYWYRQLPEEGLKFMVYLQKENIIDESGMPKERFSAEFPKEGPSILRIQQVVRGDSAAYFCASSPQTSKGETQYFGPGTRLLVL.

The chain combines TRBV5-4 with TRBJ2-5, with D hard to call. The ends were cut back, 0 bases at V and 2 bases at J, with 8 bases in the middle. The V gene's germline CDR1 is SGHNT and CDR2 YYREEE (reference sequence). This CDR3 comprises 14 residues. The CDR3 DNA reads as TGTGCCAGCAGCTTGGGCGGAATACAAGAGACCCAGTACTTC. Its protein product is CASSLGGIQETQYF.

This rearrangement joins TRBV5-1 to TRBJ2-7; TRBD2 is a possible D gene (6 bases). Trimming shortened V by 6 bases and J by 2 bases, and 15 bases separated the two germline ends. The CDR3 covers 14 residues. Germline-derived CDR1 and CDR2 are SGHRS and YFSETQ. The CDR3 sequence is CASIPGGGAYEQYF. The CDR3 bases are TGCGCCAGCATCCCCGGGGGTGGCGCCTACGAGCAGTACTTC.

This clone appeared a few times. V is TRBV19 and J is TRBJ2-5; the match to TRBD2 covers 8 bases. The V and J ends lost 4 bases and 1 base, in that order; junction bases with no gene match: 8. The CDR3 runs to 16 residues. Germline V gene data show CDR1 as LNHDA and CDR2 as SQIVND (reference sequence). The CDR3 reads CASSRGLAPSQETQYF. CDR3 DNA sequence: TGTGCCAGTAGTAGAGGACTAGCACCTTCCCAAGAGACCCAGTACTTC.

The CDR3 spells CASSQGGRGIQYF. The CDR3 DNA is TGTGCCAGCAGTCAAGGGGGCCGAGGCATTCAGTACTTC. The chain uses TRBV25-1 and TRBJ2-4; the match to TRBD1 covers 7 bases. Germline assignment: CDR1 MGHDK and CDR2 SYGVNS. V was clipped by 5 bases and J by 9 bases; unmatched bases: 7. The CDR3 covers 13 residues.

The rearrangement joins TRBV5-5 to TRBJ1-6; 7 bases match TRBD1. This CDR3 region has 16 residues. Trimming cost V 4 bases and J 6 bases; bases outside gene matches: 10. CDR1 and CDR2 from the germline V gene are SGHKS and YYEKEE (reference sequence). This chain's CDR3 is CASSHGYRGPNSPLHF. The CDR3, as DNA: TGTGCCAGCAGCCATGGATACAGGGGTCCTAATTCACCCCTCCACTTT.

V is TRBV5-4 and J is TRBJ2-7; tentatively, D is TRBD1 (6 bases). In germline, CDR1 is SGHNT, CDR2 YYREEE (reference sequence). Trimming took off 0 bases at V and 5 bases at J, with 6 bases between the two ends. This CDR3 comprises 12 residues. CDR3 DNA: TGTGCCAGCAGCTTGGACAGGGACGAGCAGTACTTC. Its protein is CASSLDRDEQYF.

CDR3 bases: TGTGCCAGCAGCTTAGCAGGGGTTGGAAACACCATATATTTT. Amino acids: CASSLAGVGNTIYF. This sequence joins TRBV11-2 and TRBJ1-3, with D perhaps TRBD1 (6 bases). The V end lost 1 base, the J end lost 3 bases, and 7 bases lay between the germline ends. The germline gives CDR1 SGHAT, CDR2 FQNNGV. CDR3 length: 14 amino acids. The variable domain in full, completed from reference TRBV11-2 and TRBJ1-3, reads EAGVAQSPRYKIIEKRQSVAFWCNPISGHATLYWYQQILGQGPKLLIQFQNNGVVDDSQLPKDRFSAERLKGVDSTLKIQPAKLEDSAVYLCASSLAGVGNTIYFGEGSWLTVV.

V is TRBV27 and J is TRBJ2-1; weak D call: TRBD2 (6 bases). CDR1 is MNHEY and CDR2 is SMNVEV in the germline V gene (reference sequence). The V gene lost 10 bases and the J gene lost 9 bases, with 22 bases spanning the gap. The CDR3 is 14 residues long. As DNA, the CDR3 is TGTGCCACCACATCGCCGGGGGAGTTGGTTGAGCAGTTCTTC. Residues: CATTSPGELVEQFF.

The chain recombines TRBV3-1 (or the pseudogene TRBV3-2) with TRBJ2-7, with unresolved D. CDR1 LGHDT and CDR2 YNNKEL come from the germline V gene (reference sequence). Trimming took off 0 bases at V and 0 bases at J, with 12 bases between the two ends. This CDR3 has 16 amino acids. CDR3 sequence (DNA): TGTGCCAGCAGCCAAGATTCACATACCATCTCCTACGAGCAGTACTTC. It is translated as CASSQDSHTISYEQYF.

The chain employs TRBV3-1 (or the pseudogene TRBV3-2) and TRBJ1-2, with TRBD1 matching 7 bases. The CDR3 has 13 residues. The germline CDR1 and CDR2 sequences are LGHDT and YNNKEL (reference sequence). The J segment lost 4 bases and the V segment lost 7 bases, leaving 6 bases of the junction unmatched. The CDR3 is CASMGGQTYGYTF. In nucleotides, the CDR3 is TGTGCCAGCATGGGGGGACAGACCTATGGCTACACCTTC.

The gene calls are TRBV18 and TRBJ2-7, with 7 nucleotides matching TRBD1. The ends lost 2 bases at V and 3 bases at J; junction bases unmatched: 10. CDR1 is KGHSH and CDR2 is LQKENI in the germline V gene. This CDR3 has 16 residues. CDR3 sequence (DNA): TGTGCCAGCTCACCATCGAATACGGGACAGCACTACGAGCAGTACTTC. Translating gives CASSPSNTGQHYEQYF.

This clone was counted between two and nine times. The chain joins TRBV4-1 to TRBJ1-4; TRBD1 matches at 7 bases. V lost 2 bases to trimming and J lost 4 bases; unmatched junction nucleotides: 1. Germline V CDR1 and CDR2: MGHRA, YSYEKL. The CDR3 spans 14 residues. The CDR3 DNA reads TGCGCCAGCAGCCAACGGGACAGTAATGAAAAACTGTTTTTT. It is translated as CASSQRDSNEKLFF.

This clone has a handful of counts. The CDR3 protein is CASSIGGSGTGDGYTF. In nucleotides, the CDR3 is TGTGCCAGTAGTATAGGAGGGTCCGGGACAGGGGACGGCTACACCTTC. The gene calls are TRBV19 and TRBJ1-2; 10 bases are a match to TRBD1. The V segment lost 1 base and the J segment 8 bases; nucleotides outside the gene matches: 10. Per germline, CDR1 LNHDA and CDR2 SQIVND (reference sequence). CDR3 length: 16 residues.

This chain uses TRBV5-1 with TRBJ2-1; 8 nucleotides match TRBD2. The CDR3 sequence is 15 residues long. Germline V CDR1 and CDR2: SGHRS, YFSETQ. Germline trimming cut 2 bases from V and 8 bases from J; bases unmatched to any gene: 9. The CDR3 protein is CASSFGAGAGDEQFF. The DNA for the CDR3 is TGCGCCAGCAGCTTTGGAGCGGGGGCAGGGGATGAGCAGTTCTTC.

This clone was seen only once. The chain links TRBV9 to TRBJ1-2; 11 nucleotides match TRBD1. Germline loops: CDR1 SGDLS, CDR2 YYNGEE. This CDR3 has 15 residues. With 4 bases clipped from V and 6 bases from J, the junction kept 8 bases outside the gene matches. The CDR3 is CASSSPGTGGDGYTF. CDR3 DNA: TGTGCCAGCAGCTCACCCGGGACAGGGGGGGATGGCTACACCTTC.

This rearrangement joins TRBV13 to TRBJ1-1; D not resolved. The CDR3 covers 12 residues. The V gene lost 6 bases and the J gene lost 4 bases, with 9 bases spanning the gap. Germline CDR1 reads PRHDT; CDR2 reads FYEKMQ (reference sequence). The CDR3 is CASREGSTEAFF. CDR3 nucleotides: TGTGCCAGCAGGGAGGGCAGCACTGAAGCTTTCTTT.

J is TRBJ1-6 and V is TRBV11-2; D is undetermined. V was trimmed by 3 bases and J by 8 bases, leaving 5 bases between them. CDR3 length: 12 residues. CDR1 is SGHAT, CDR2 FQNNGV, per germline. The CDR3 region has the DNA TGTGCCAGCAGCTTCGACTATTCACCCCTCCACTTT. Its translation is CASSFDYSPLHF.

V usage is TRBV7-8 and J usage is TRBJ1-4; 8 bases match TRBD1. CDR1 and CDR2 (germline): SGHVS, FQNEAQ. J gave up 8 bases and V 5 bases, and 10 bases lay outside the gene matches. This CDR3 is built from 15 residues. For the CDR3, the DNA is TGTGCCAGCAGCCCTTCCGGGACAGGATTGGAAAAACTGTTTTTT. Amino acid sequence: CASSPSGTGLEKLFF.

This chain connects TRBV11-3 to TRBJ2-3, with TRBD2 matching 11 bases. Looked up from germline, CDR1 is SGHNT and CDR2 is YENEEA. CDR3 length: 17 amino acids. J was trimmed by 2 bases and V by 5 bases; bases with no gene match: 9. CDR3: CASSRGFSGGATDTQYF. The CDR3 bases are TGTGCCAGCAGCCGAGGGTTTAGCGGGGGGGCCACAGATACGCAGTATTTT.